The 23 T cell receptor beta chains below come from one sample, sequenced in a study of blood T cell repertoires in COVID-19. Sequencing was performed with immunoSEQ multiplex PCR; in TCRdb, only in-frame clones are kept and a portion is missing. The sample has around 70,000 clones; just over 85% are singletons. Sequenced: peripheral blood. These receptors were collected from a man between 50 and 59 years old with acute or convalescent COVID-19.

The rearrangement joins TRBV6-2 or TRBV6-3 to TRBJ2-7; no firm D call. V lost 4 bases, J lost 4 bases, and 5 bases lay in between. CDR3 length: 11 amino acids. Looked up from germline, CDR1 is MNHEY and CDR2 is SVGEGT. The CDR3 DNA sequence: TGTGCCAGCAGTTTCGGGTACGAGCAGTACTTC. This codes for CASSFGYEQYF.

The rearrangement uses TRBV11-3 and TRBJ2-1; TRBD2 matches 7 bases. V lost 5 bases, J lost 4 bases, and 5 bases stayed unmatched. The CDR3 is 14 amino acids. Germline assignment: CDR1 SGHNT and CDR2 YENEEA. In DNA form, the CDR3 reads TGTGCCAGCAGCCCCGGGGAGGGGTACAATGAGCAGTTCTTC. As protein: CASSPGEGYNEQFF.

This clone turned up a few times. V and J are TRBV10-3 and TRBJ1-1; weak D call: TRBD1 (5 bases). V was trimmed by 3 bases and J by 4 bases, leaving 15 bases between them. Germline V gene sequence: CDR1 ENHRY, CDR2 SYGVKD. The CDR3 has 15 residues. The CDR3, as DNA: TGTGCCATCAGTGACTCTTGGGGGGAGAGCACTGAAGCTTTCTTT. It codes for CAISDSWGESTEAFF.

This sequence joins TRBV11-3 and TRBJ2-3; unclear D gene. With 7 bases removed from V and 4 bases from J, the gap between germline ends came to 9 bases. Germline V gene data show CDR1 as SGHNT and CDR2 as YENEEA. The CDR3 consists of 12 residues. The CDR3 DNA follows: TGTGCCAGCACCGCGAGTTCAGATACGCAGTATTTT. Protein product: CASTASSDTQYF.

This clone has just a few counts. The rearrangement uses TRBV7-2 and TRBJ1-2; D is unresolved. V lost 5 bases and J 8 bases, leaving 15 bases between the germline ends. This CDR3 is 13 amino acids long. Germline V gene sequence: CDR1 SGHTA, CDR2 FQGNSA. The chain's CDR3 is CASSPPPDSGYTF. The CDR3 DNA reads TGTGCCAGCAGCCCCCCACCGGATAGCGGCTACACCTTC.

V is TRBV7-2 and J is TRBJ2-7; TRBD1 matches 7 bases. CDR1 is SGHTA, CDR2 FQGNSA, per germline. The CDR3 is made up of 13 amino acids. Trimming at V came to 9 bases and at J to 0 bases, leaving 5 bases not matched to a gene. The CDR3 loop reads CASGTASSYEQYF. The CDR3 DNA reads TGTGCCAGTGGGACAGCCAGCTCCTACGAGCAGTACTTC.

DNA for the CDR3: TGTGCCAGCAGCTCCCAGGGGGCCCAAGAGACCCAGTACTTC. As protein: CASSSQGAQETQYF. The chain joins TRBV7-3 to TRBJ2-5; 8 bases agree with TRBD1. The V gene end was trimmed by 4 bases and the J gene end by 1 base; junction bases not matched to a gene: 2. CDR3 length: 14 amino acids. CDR1 is SGHTA, CDR2 FQGTGA, per germline.

The chain combines TRBV6-6 with TRBJ1-4; 7 nucleotides match TRBD1. The CDR3 totals 14 residues. V was clipped by 8 bases and J by 8 bases; unmatched bases: 11. Germline V gene sequence: CDR1 MNHNY, CDR2 SVGAGI (reference sequence). Here the CDR3 DNA reads TGTGCCAGCTTCGAGGACAGGCGCAGCGAAAAACTGTTTTTT. It is translated as CASFEDRRSEKLFF.

The V call is TRBV4-1, the J call TRBJ1-4; D uncertain. Germline values: CDR1 MGHRA, CDR2 YSYEKL. Deletions cut 0 bases from V and 3 bases from J, with 11 bases between. The CDR3 has 16 amino acids. The CDR3 DNA reads as TGCGCCAGCAGCCAAGATAGGGAGGCCGCTAATGAAAAACTGTTTTTT. This gives the protein CASSQDREAANEKLFF.

This clone occurred once. Distinct nucleotide sequences in the sample also encode this CDR3. The chain has TRBV7-3 and TRBJ2-5; TRBD1 matches 9 bases. The V segment lost 5 bases and the J segment 5 bases; nucleotides outside the gene matches: 6. From germline, CDR1 is SGHTA and CDR2 FQGTGA. CDR3 length: 14 amino acids. The CDR3 loop is CASSAQGAGETQYF. The CDR3 bases are TGTGCCAGCAGCGCACAGGGGGCCGGGGAGACCCAGTACTTC.

The chain has TRBV4-1 and TRBJ2-1; tentative D call: TRBD1 (6 bases). CDR1 and CDR2 (germline): MGHRA, YSYEKL. Trimming took 2 bases from V and 7 from J, leaving 15 bases between them. The length of the CDR3 is 15 residues. The CDR3 DNA is TGCGCCAGCAGCCAACGCTCAGGGGCTGGGAATGAGCAGTTCTTC. This codes for CASSQRSGAGNEQFF.

This clone was counted once. The V and J genes are TRBV27 and TRBJ2-5, with D possibly TRBD2 on 6 matching bases. In germline, CDR1 is MNHEY, CDR2 SMNVEV (reference sequence). The V gene lost 3 bases and the J gene lost 2 bases, with 7 bases spanning the gap. The CDR3 is 13 amino acids. The DNA of the CDR3 is TGTGCCAGCAGTTTCGGACTACAAGAGACCCAGTACTTC. Translation gives CASSFGLQETQYF.

This sequence joins TRBV12-3 or TRBV12-4 and TRBJ2-7; D is uncertain. The CDR3 runs 13 residues. Trimming removed 3 bases from V and 3 bases from J, with 9 bases in between. Written as DNA, the CDR3 is TGTGCCAGCAGTTTTAACTACAACTACGAGCAGTACTTC. This codes for CASSFNYNYEQYF.

The chain employs TRBV24-1 and TRBJ1-4, with 10 bases that match TRBD1. Trimming took 3 bases from V and 4 from J; bases not matched to a gene: 4. CDR1 KGHDR and CDR2 SFDVKD come from the germline V gene. The CDR3 spans 16 residues. CDR3 region: CATSDGDRGGNEKLFF. The CDR3 DNA reads TGTGCCACCAGTGATGGGGACAGGGGTGGTAATGAAAAACTGTTTTTT.

The chain uses TRBV6-5 and TRBJ2-7; D gene ambiguous. CDR1 and CDR2 (germline): MNHEY, SVGAGI. The CDR3 consists of 14 residues. Trimming cost V 6 bases and J 3 bases, with 15 bases left between them. The CDR3 DNA sequence: TGTGCCAGCAGGCCTACTACTTTCCTCTACGAGCAGTACTTC. Protein: CASRPTTFLYEQYF.

The chain couples TRBV2 to TRBJ2-3; D ambiguous. CDR1 is SNHLY and CDR2 is FYNNEI in the germline V gene. CDR3 size: 14 residues. Trimming removed 5 bases at V and 1 base at J, with 10 bases between. For the CDR3, the DNA is TGTGCCAGCAGTCAATCGCTAGGCACAGATACGCAGTATTTT. It translates to CASSQSLGTDTQYF. The entire variable domain, with the rest obtained from reference TRBV2 and TRBJ2-3, is as follows: EPEVTQTPSHQVTQMGQEVILRCVPISNHLYFYWYRQILGQKVEFLVSFYNNEISEKSEIFDDQFSVERPDGSNFTLKIRSTKLEDSAMYFCASSQSLGTDTQYFGPGTRLTVL.

J is TRBJ1-1 and V is TRBV7-9; tentative D call: TRBD1 (5 bases). The V and J ends lost 5 bases and 2 bases respectively, with 21 bases between them. Germline assignment: CDR1 SEHNR and CDR2 FQNEAQ (reference sequence). The CDR3 loop spans 17 amino acids. The CDR3 DNA reads TGTGCCAGCAGCCCAAAGGGGTCCAGGGCCGAAAACACTGAAGCTTTCTTT. Its protein product is CASSPKGSRAENTEAFF.

The CDR3 DNA reads as TGTGCCAGCAGTTTTCGGGATAGCAATCAGCCCCAGCATTTT. Translation: CASSFRDSNQPQHF. The chain couples TRBV27 to TRBJ1-5; D ambiguous. This CDR3 is built from 14 residues. Germline V lookup: CDR1 MNHEY, CDR2 SMNVEV (reference sequence). The V end lost 3 bases, the J end lost 0 bases, and 6 bases lay between the germline ends.

V and J are TRBV5-1 and TRBJ1-4, with D tentatively TRBD1 (5 bases). Trimming stripped 2 bases from V and 3 bases from J, with 11 bases between. Germline V CDR1 and CDR2: SGHRS, YFSETQ. This CDR3 spans 15 amino acids. This CDR3 is CASSFNRLANEKLFF. CDR3 sequence (DNA): TGCGCCAGCAGCTTCAACAGGTTGGCTAATGAAAAACTGTTTTTT.

The rearrangement links TRBV15 to TRBJ1-6; TRBD1 agrees at 8 bases. The CDR3 runs to 18 residues. The germline gives CDR1 LNHNV, CDR2 YYDKDF (reference sequence). Trimming took 2 bases from V and 6 from J; bases not matched to a gene: 12. The CDR3 loop is CATSRRTGQGAVNSPLHF. CDR3 bases: TGTGCCACCAGCAGAAGAACAGGGCAGGGGGCGGTTAATTCACCCCTCCACTTT. The full variable domain, its missing parts supplied by reference TRBV15 and TRBJ1-6, is DAMVIQNPRYQVTQFGKPVTLSCSQTLNHNVMYWYQQKSSQAPKLLFHYYDKDFNNEADTPDNFQSRRPNTSFCFLDIRSPGLGDTAMYLCATSRRTGQGAVNSPLHFGNGTRLTVT.

This sequence joins TRBV30 and TRBJ1-1; 8 positions agree with TRBD1. From germline, CDR1 is GTSNPN and CDR2 SVGIG (reference sequence). CDR3 size: 14 residues. V lost 2 bases, J lost 5 bases, and 7 bases stayed unmatched. Here the CDR3 DNA reads TGTGCCTGGAGTTCAAGACAGGGGATTACTGAAGCTTTCTTT. The encoded protein is CAWSSRQGITEAFF. The variable domain in full, with the rest retrieved from reference TRBV30 and TRBJ1-1, is SQTIHQWPATLVQPVGSPLSLECTVEGTSNPNLYWYRQAAGRGLQLLFYSVGIGQISSEVPQNLSASRPQDRQFILSSKKLLLSDSGFYLCAWSSRQGITEAFFGQGTRLTVV.

The rearrangement joins TRBV5-4 to TRBJ2-1; the D gene is possibly TRBD2 (5 bases). Looked up from germline, CDR1 is SGHNT and CDR2 is YYREEE (reference sequence). The length of the CDR3 is 15 residues. Trimming pared 3 bases from V and 0 bases from J, leaving 10 bases between. Here the CDR3 reads CASSSRGYSYNEQFF. Written as DNA, the CDR3 is TGTGCCAGCAGCTCTCGGGGATACTCCTACAATGAGCAGTTCTTC. The entire variable domain, with the rest obtained from reference TRBV5-4 and TRBJ2-1, is as follows: ETGVTQSPTHLIKTRGQQVTLRCSSQSGHNTVSWYQQALGQGPQFIFQYYREEENGRGNFPPRFSGLQFPNYSSELNVNALELDDSALYLCASSSRGYSYNEQFFGPGTRLTVL.

This clone is a singleton in its sample. This sequence joins TRBV11-3 and TRBJ2-6, with D unclear. V dropped 1 base and J dropped 0 bases, with 10 bases sitting between them. Germline V gene lookup returns CDR1 SGHNT and CDR2 YENEEA. The CDR3 covers 17 residues. The CDR3 sequence is CASSLGFSNSGANVLTF. The CDR3 nucleotides read TGTGCCAGCAGCTTAGGCTTTAGCAACTCTGGGGCCAACGTCCTGACTTTC.